This TCR beta chain was obtained from a study of T cells in Graves' hyperthyroidism and ophthalmopathy (dated by TCRdb to the late 2010s). Regarding the study in general: Peripheral blood was sampled at the time of initial diagnosis, prior to any treatment. TCR V-J signatures able to tell the groups apart were searched for in a discovery cohort of some 97 patients, of whom more than 40 had Graves' ophthalmopathy and 55 to 65 had stable Graves' hyperthyroidism. Whether ophthalmopathy could be predicted prospectively was tested in an independent validation cohort made up of 18 to 20 hyperthyroidism patients plus 17 patients who later progressed to ophthalmopathy. The roughly 100 discovery patients were randomly split 7:3 into training and test sets. The study also compared thyroid tissue and blood T-cell repertoires from about six Graves' hyperthyroidism patients. Following sampling, methimazole starting at 30 mg daily was given to hyperthyroidism patients, and high-dose intravenous methylprednisolone was given to ophthalmopathy patients. TCR Vbeta CDR3 sequencing of some 140 peripheral blood samples (43 ophthalmopathy, some 75 hyperthyroidism and 17 progressor patients) is reported in the paper. Results the study describes overall, beyond this receptor: Most expanded thyroid clonotypes (frequency above 0.001) were also found in blood, which suggests that blood repertoires may mirror thyroid immune responses. A model built on a 13 V-J signature distinguished ophthalmopathy from stable hyperthyroidism, reaching about 89% sensitivity and 81% to 83% specificity in cross-validation and 80%/75% in testing. No statistical method was used to fix the sample size in advance, and group allocation was not hidden from the investigators. In validation, the model predicted progression to ophthalmopathy a median of roughly 6.5 months before onset, with about 64% sensitivity and 72.22% specificity.

The sample holds many counts of this clonotype. Its antigen remains undetermined. Per-base quality was not reported, and no clone a single base away is much larger than it. In the ophthalmopathy patients, disease was moderately to severely active, with a Clinical Activity Score of 3 or more, a NOSPECS grade of 4 or more, and a duration of less than 3 months. Any patient with an uncontrolled infection, another autoimmune disease, pregnancy or lactation was excluded. Diagnoses relied on clinical symptoms, serum thyroxine and TRAb, thyroid ultrasound and orbital computed tomography. Ficoll-Paque density gradient centrifugation was used to isolate PBMCs from approximately 10 ml of fresh peripheral blood. Total RNA was extracted with Trizol reagent, and quality was checked on an Agilent 2100 Bioanalyzer. The TCR beta CDR3 regions were amplified from the RNA transcripts. The TCR CDR3 was subjected to a first round of RT-PCR using the HTBI primer set and the Qiagen OneStep RT-PCR kit. The libraries were constructed in a second round of multiplex PCR and then size-selected and purified. Sequencing of the libraries was done on an Illumina HiSeq2000 using paired-end 100 bp reads. The published analysis was carried out like this. SOAPnuke was used to process the raw data, removing reads that contained adapters or uncalled bases, had a mean Phred below 15, or lacked an exact match to the constant primer or identifier. COPE v1.2.5 was used to merge the high-quality paired reads, and each unique nucleotide sequence was defined as a clonotype. Clonotypes were aligned to IMGT TRBV, TRBD and TRBJ reference segments using MiTCR v1.1. Analysis was restricted to V-J combinations with a frequency above 0.0001, which covered over 98% of repertoires. The TCS score was defined as the ratio of F50 (clonal expansion) to E x V (chaos), calculated using BLOSUM62-based TCRdist between CDR3 peptides within each V-J. Welch's t-statistics and random forest reduced roughly 540 V-J features to under 15, which were used in a naive Bayes classifier (R e1071). Clones were called with MiXCR by TCRdb after fastp trimmed the public reads at Q25, and only in-frame beta chains were retained. Merged by CDR3 protein, the rows form single entries marked with the most common genes and DNA. V and J calls and clone size were set by TCRdb, not the authors. The sample records a few hundred thousand distinct CDR3 sequences, approximately 16% of which are singletons. In total, the top ten clones hold 2.5% to 4% of the sample.

At the junction V is shortened by 1 base and J by 3 bases, with 9 bases in between. The germline V gene supplies CDR1 SGHAT and CDR2 FQNNGV. From cysteine to phenylalanine, the CDR3 is 15 amino acids long. Only CDR3 DNA is held: 45 bases, read in frame from base 1. The source is a woman aged 40 to 50 with Graves' ophthalmopathy. The rearranged chain carries TRBV11-2 and TRBJ2-2; the D gene identity is not certain. Sequenced material: blood. The sequenced DNA: TGTGCCAGCAGCTTAGGTGGGCTCGACACCGGGGAGCTGTTTTTT. This sequence encodes CASSLGGLDTGELFF.